Following are 8 T cell receptor beta chains from one sample sequenced in a study of radiotherapy plus CTLA-4 blockade in lung cancer (dated by TCRdb to the late 2010s). The library was made by the immunoSEQ multiplex PCR assay. This immuneACCESS table, as held by TCRdb, lists in-frame sequences with V and J called but not all clones. Of the missing ones, under half trace to an unresolved V gene in checked studies; the others have no known cause. A total of 65,000 to 100,000 clones appear in this sample, roughly 80% of them only once. The top ten hold 0.82% of the sample. The sequencing here drew on peripheral blood, taken from a patient treated with radiotherapy plus ipilimumab. Source of these receptors: a human donor with non-small cell lung cancer who had stable disease on radiotherapy plus ipilimumab.

The V call is TRBV14, the J call TRBJ2-7; D perhaps matches TRBD1 (5 bases). The CDR3 runs to 14 residues. Germline lookup yields CDR1 SGHDN and CDR2 FVKESK. The ends were cut back, 0 bases at V and 2 bases at J, with 8 bases in the middle. The CDR3 coding sequence is TGTGCCAGCAGCCAAGATCAGGGTACCTACGAGCAGTACTTC. Its protein is CASSQDQGTYEQYF.

This chain uses TRBV7-6 with TRBJ2-7, with 14 bases aligning to TRBD2. The CDR3 spans 16 residues. The germline gives CDR1 SGHVS, CDR2 FNYEAQ. Losses at the gene ends were 1 base for V and 7 bases for J; bases not matched to a gene: 6. In DNA, the CDR3 is TGTGCCAGCAGCTTAGAGGGACTAGCGGGAGCTCAAGAGCAGTACTTC. It codes for CASSLEGLAGAQEQYF.

The J gene is TRBJ2-5, the V gene TRBV9, with 12 bases fitting TRBD2. V gave up 3 bases and J gave up 5 bases; unmatched junction bases: 8. Germline V gene lookup returns CDR1 SGDLS and CDR2 YYNGEE. The CDR3 sequence is 16 residues long. This chain's CDR3 is CASSASSGRARETQYF. For the CDR3, the DNA is TGTGCCAGCAGCGCTTCTAGCGGGAGGGCGAGGGAGACCCAGTACTTC.

V is TRBV5-1 and J is TRBJ1-2; D call uncertain. In germline, CDR1 is SGHRS, CDR2 YFSETQ. V lost 7 bases, J lost 6 bases, and 16 bases lay in between. The CDR3 spans 13 residues. The DNA of the CDR3 is TGCGCCAGCGCCCTGTTCGCGGGGAATGGCTACACCTTC. Translated: CASALFAGNGYTF.

This clone was detected only a few times. This sequence joins TRBV6-1 and TRBJ2-7; D gene ambiguous. V lost 0 bases, J lost 1 base, and 7 bases lay in between. Germline assignment: CDR1 MNHNS and CDR2 SASEGT. The CDR3 runs 14 residues. Here the CDR3 reads CASSEAGRSYEQYF. In DNA, the CDR3 is TGTGCCAGCAGTGAAGCTGGTAGGTCCTACGAGCAGTACTTC.

V and J are TRBV2 and TRBJ1-5, with D possibly TRBD1 on 5 matching bases. The CDR3 is made up of 14 amino acids. V was shortened by 3 bases and J by 5 bases, with 11 bases between the two germline ends. Germline V lookup: CDR1 SNHLY, CDR2 FYNNEI. CDR3 nucleotide sequence: TGTGCCAGCAGTGAGATTAGGGGACATCAGCCCCAGCATTTT. Protein: CASSEIRGHQPQHF.

This clone was observed a few times. This chain links TRBV5-6 with TRBJ1-5; 10 bases align to TRBD1. CDR3 length equals 18 residues. Trimming removed 4 bases from V and 1 base from J; junction bases left unmatched: 11. The germline gives CDR1 SGHDT, CDR2 YYEEEE. In DNA form, the CDR3 reads TGTGCCAGCAGCCGTGGTCCCGGGACAGGGGCCAGCAATCAGCCCCAGCATTTT. This encodes CASSRGPGTGASNQPQHF. Complete variable domain (other parts from reference TRBV5-6 and TRBJ1-5): DAGVTQSPTHLIKTRGQQVTLRCSPKSGHDTVSWYQQALGQGPQFIFQYYEEEERQRGNFPDRFSGHQFPNYSSELNVNALLLGDSALYLCASSRGPGTGASNQPQHFGDGTRLSIL.

In DNA, the CDR3 is TGTGCCAGCAGGTTCCGGGACAGGACTGAAGCTTTCTTT. Its protein product is CASRFRDRTEAFF. This sequence joins TRBV28 and TRBJ1-1; 8 bases are a match to TRBD1. V shed 6 bases and J 5 bases; nucleotides not matched to a gene: 5. The CDR3 covers 13 residues. In germline, CDR1 is MDHEN, CDR2 SYDVKM. Drawing the rest from reference TRBV28 and TRBJ1-1, the complete variable domain is DVKVTQSSRYLVKRTGEKVFLECVQDMDHENMFWYRQDPGLGLRLIYFSYDVKMKEKGDIPEGYSVSREKKERFSLILESASTNQTSMYLCASRFRDRTEAFFGQGTRLTVV.